This T cell receptor beta chain was captured by sequencing in a study of cytomegalovirus exposure and HLA in healthy donors (TCRdb year 2017). About the full investigation: An earlier analysis of roughly 630 of the donors reported 250 to 350 Gb of sequence data and 120 million or so unique TCR beta sequences from approximately 180 million T cells. An early release that covered 640 HLA-typed donors contained approximately 300 gigabases of sequencing data and around 85 million unique TCR sequences. The genetic ancestry cluster associated with self-reported Caucasian donors included 70% to 85% of the roughly 390 genotyped donors. The aim of the study was to test whether cataloging public T cell receptors could identify signatures of past pathogen exposure. The study used immunosequencing to profile the T cell repertoires of under 700 subjects and linked those repertoires to cytomegalovirus serostatus. In addition to the first cohort of around 670 subjects, a separate validation cohort of 100 to 150 different subjects was used. To predict cytomegalovirus infection status, the study combined high-throughput TCR immunosequencing, statistical association of individual TCRs with disease status, and machine learning. A later analysis re-analyzed previously published TCR beta repertoires from 500 to 700 donors and added high-resolution HLA genotyping to study TCR occurrence patterns. In the later analysis, no new phenotypic data were used to find candidate immune exposures; instead, reliance was placed on TCR beta sequences and their occurrence across donors. In an earlier analysis of a few hundred of the donors, high-throughput TCR beta sequencing was used to judge whether each TCR beta V gene segment behaved as functional or pseudogenic. Alongside the repertoire data, information on donor age, sex, ethnicity and CMV serostatus was compiled. Genome-wide SNP genotypes for about three fifths of the roughly 700 donors were used in a later genetic analysis, which treated that subset as a discovery cohort. Every discovery cohort repertoire had been produced on one sequencing platform. HLA typing included class I and class II loci at four-digit resolution. The number of donors typed differed by locus, with about 629-640 for A, B, C, DRB1 and DQB1, around 560 for DQA1, over 600 for DPA1, and 400 to 490 for DPB1. Because of strong linkage in the cohort, five DR-DQ haplotypes were treated as single units for association and clustering. On average, 235,054 unique TCR beta nucleotide sequences were sequenced per donor among several hundred genotyped donors of the cohort, with roughly 18% of those sequences being non-productive.

In the case of this clone: There is no known antigen for this receptor. No clone much larger than this one lies a single base away; base qualities are absent.

The method was the immunoSEQ multiplex PCR assay. A mixture of 60 forward primers for TCR Vbeta segments and 13 reverse primers for TCR Jbeta segments was used in the multiplex PCR. A multiplex PCR assay on genomic DNA amplified the CDR3 region of rearranged TCR beta genes. The amplified TCR beta libraries were sequenced on the Illumina HiSeq System as 87-base-pair reads. The published analysis was carried out like this. Across the 670 or so repertoires, a later analysis counted 78 million or so unique TCR beta chains, some 11 million of which were shared by at least two donors. Raw reads were error-corrected and collapsed into unique sequences with a nearest-neighbor algorithm that merged closely related sequences to remove PCR and sequencing errors. CDR3 sequences were aligned to IMGT reference sequences to assign V, D and J gene segments. For a sequence to be retained, a match of at least six nucleotides to both a V gene segment and a J gene segment was required. Rearrangements were called productive when the CDR3 lacked stop codons and stayed in frame with V and J; all others were non-productive. Following IMGT convention, CDR3 was defined as the stretch from the second conserved V-encoded cysteine up to the conserved J-encoded phenylalanine. The earlier analysis of a few hundred of the donors excluded sequences that lacked an unambiguous match to a single V gene segment. In an earlier analysis of 587 of the donors, V segments were called functional above 56.7% productive rearrangements and were called segregating when the between-donor standard deviation exceeded 5%. A statistical classification framework was built for diagnosing cytomegalovirus status from the catalog of TCR beta chain sequences. V and J gene assignment, in a later analysis, came from comparing TCR nucleotide sequences with IMGT/GENE-DB human TR gene sequences. A later analysis assigned CDR3 sequences and most-parsimonious VDJ recombination scenarios with the TCRdist pipeline. In a later analysis, every TCR beta chain was defined by the combination of its CDR3 amino acid sequence and its V-gene family, and reads without a unique V-gene family were dropped. To address suspected cross-contamination and a sequencing artifact, a later analysis removed approximately 590 highly shared, low-generation-probability nucleotide sequences. In a later analysis, a clonal expansion index for each public chain was calculated from normalized within-repertoire ranks of inferred template counts. In a later analysis, generation probabilities were computed using a VDJ recombination model fitted to out-of-frame rearrangements, and the results were checked against IGoR. In a later analysis, TCR-TCR, TCR-HLA and TCR-CMV co-occurrence was scored with hypergeometric tests, and a repertoire-size bias correction was applied to TCR pairs. A later analysis estimated false discovery rates by permuting HLA or CMV assignments 20 times. A later analysis grouped co-occurring TCRs with DBSCAN, adding TCRdist sequence similarity when clustering within HLA-allele-positive subsets. For co-occurrence clustering, repertoires with fewer than 30,000 or more than 120,000 public chains were excluded, along with 5 or 6 repertoires with anomalous nucleotide sharing. Sourced from immuneACCESS, this table was stored by TCRdb with only in-frame sequences that have V and J called. A share of the clones is absent; for the studies checked, an unresolved V gene accounts for under half, and the remainder has no known explanation. Clone size and V and J calls were adopted from that table, with D and trimming inferred from the DNA. This sample is represented by around 190,000 clones; about three quarters of them were singletons. Roughly 1.1% of the sample belongs to the ten largest clones.

In total, over 600 healthy bone marrow donors made up the cohort. Cohort members were all nominally healthy when sampled, although unrecorded immune exposures were likely present. The donor was CMV seronegative and was included in the group of hundreds of seronegative cohort members. A peripheral blood sample was provided by each donor, and peripheral blood mononuclear cells were used for TCR beta sequencing. The Qiagen DNeasy Blood Extraction Kit was used to extract genomic DNA from the blood cell samples. The paper as a whole reports these results and caveats: Some IMGT-functional V segments, including TRBV6-2 and TRBV6-3, could not be distinguished by the 87-base-pair reads and were therefore excluded. A further reported finding was that TCR beta sequences accurately predicted the HLA-A and HLA-B alleles for most subjects in the first cohort. At a false discovery rate of 0.05, a later analysis linked 16,951 TCR beta sequences to specific HLA alleles. The earlier analysis of fewer than 750 of the donors excluded approximately 17 rarely observed V segments, including chromosome 9 orphons, because counts were too low. In a later analysis, several top co-occurrence clusters were reported to appear linked to parvovirus B19, influenza, CMV and Epstein-Barr virus. A cluster of highly shared sequence variants was judged likely to be a technical artifact of the sequencing pipeline. Most CMV-associated TCR beta chains appeared to be HLA-restricted in a later analysis, and the HLA associations seemed to be driven largely by CMV exposure. Most TCR sequences were observed very rarely across donors, whereas some public TCRs were present in many individuals. Only TCR beta chains were sequenced in this cohort, and the absence of alpha or paired-chain data limited detectable features. Strong co-occurrence of HLA alleles, especially DR and DQ, made assigning TCR associations to individual alleles difficult. In a later analysis, HLA-associated TCR beta chains showed more clonal expansion and lower generation probabilities than non-associated chains that were equally common. Three of the identified cytomegalovirus-associated TCR beta chains were confirmed in vitro to be specific for cytomegalovirus antigens. In a later analysis, the rate of TCR association differed among HLA loci, with DRB1 alleles having the most associated TCRs and HLA-C alleles having the fewest. Immune exposure information for the cohort was limited to CMV serostatus. Presence/absence analyses assumed roughly uniform sequencing depth across donors, an assumption that may not hold. A later genetic analysis reported fewer N-insertions in productive TCRs among donors in an Asian-associated ancestry cluster than the approximately 670-donor mean. In an earlier analysis of 587 of the donors, most TCR beta V segments appeared in productive rearrangements about 90% or about 30% of the time, broadly matching IMGT annotations. A later genetic analysis associated a missense DCLRE1C variant with V-gene and J-gene trimming of TCR beta chains, and an independent cohort replicated the association. Linkage disequilibrium might explain the correlated functional status among segregating V segments, but an unknown experimental factor could not be ruled out. HLA typing was unavailable for some donors at each locus, so association tests used only the typed subset. Cytomegalovirus status was reported to be diagnosed by the classifier with high specificity and sensitivity in both the original and validation cohorts. In the study, some 160 TCR beta chains were listed as associated with cytomegalovirus. The authors suggested that the approach could potentially be extended to other disease states and immunological phenotypes.

Via the germline V gene, CDR1 is SGHAT and CDR2 FQNNGV. The germline ends are 12 bases apart after V is trimmed by 5 bases and J by 1 base. The CDR3 measures 15 amino acids from cysteine to phenylalanine. Of the read, only the CDR3 DNA is kept; its 45 bases are in frame from base 1. In this chain, TRBV11-2 is recombined with TRBJ2-1, with the D gene too uncertain to name. The origin of this receptor is a woman aged 40-49 years in good health and CMV-seronegative. The sample taken for sequencing was PBMCs. The nucleotide sequence is given as TGTGCCAGCAGCCCCAACTCCATGTCCTACAATGAGCAGTTCTTC. It encodes CASSPNSMSYNEQFF.